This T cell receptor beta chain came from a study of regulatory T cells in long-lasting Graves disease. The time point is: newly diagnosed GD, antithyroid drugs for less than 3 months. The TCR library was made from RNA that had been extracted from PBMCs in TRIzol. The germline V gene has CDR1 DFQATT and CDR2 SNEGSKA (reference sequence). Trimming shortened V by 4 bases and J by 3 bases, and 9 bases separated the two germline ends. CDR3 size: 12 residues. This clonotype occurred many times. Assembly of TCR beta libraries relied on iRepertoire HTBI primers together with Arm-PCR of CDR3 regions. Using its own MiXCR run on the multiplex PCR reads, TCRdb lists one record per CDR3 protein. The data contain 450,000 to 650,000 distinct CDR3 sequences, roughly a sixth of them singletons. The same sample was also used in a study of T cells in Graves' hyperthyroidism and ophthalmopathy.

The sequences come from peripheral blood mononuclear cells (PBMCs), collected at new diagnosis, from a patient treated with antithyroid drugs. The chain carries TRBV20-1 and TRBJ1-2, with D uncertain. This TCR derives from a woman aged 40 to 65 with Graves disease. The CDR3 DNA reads TGCAGTGCTATGGACGGACACTATGGCTACACCTTC. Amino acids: CSAMDGHYGYTF.